This record covers a single T cell receptor beta chain. What it binds is unknown. Trimming took off 3 bases at V and 13 bases at J, with 16 bases between the two ends. CDR3 size: 14 residues. PCR was performed a second time for about 6 to 12 cycles using a sample-barcoded 5' primer and a J-beta primer mix. Each CDR3 protein is one row after TCRdb ran MiXCR on the 5' RACE reads. The repertoire holds 540,000 or so distinct CDR3 sequences, around 48% seen once, with just under 25% in the top ten. The sample is drawn from a study of blood T cells in healthy people across ages. Broader study findings: When one million T cells were used, diversity estimates were thought to be underestimates. More naive CD4+ cells and higher diversity were found in long-lived than in aged donors. Not knowing donor CMV status may have confounded expanded clonotype changes.

The chain employs TRBV12-3 or TRBV12-4 and TRBJ2-6; D is perhaps TRBD2 (6 bases). The clonotype comes from an elderly man in good health. Specimen: blood. In DNA form, the CDR3 reads TGTGCCAGCAGTTTGGGGCTAGCGCCTAGAGTCCTGACTTTC. Translating gives CASSLGLAPRVLTF.